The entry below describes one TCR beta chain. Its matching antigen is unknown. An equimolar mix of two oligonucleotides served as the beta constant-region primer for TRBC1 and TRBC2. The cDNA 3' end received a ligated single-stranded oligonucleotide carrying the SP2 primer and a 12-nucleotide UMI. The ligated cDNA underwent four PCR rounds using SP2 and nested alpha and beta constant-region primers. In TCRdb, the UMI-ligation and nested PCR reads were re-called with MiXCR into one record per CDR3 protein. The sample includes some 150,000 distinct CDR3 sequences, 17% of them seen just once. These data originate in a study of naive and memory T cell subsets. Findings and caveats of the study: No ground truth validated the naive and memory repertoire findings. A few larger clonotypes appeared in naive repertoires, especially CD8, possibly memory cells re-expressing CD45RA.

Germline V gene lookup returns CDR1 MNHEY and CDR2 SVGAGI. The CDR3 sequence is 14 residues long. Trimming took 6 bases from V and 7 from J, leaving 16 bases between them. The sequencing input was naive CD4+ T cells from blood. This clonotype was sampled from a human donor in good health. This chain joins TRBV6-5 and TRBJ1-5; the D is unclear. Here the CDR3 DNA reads TGTGCCAGCAGACGGACCCTGTCCGGGCAGCCCCAGCATTTT. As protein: CASRRTLSGQPQHF.